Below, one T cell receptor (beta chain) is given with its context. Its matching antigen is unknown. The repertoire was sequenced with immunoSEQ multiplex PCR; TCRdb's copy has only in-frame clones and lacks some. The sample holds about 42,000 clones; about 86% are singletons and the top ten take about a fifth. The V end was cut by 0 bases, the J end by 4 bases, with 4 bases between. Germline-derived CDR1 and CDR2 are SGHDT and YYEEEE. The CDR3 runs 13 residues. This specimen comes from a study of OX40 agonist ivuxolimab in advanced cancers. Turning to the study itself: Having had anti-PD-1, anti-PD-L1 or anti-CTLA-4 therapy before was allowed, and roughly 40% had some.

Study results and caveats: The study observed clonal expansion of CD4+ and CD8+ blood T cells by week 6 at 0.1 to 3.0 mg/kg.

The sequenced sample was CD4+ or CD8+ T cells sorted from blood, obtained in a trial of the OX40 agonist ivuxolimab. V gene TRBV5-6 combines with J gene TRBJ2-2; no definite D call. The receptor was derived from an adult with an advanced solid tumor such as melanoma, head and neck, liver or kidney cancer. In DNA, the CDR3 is TGTGCCAGCAGCTTGGCAAGCACCGGGGAGCTGTTTTTT. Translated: CASSLASTGELFF.